These T cell receptor beta chains were read from a single sample in a study of PD-1 blockade in classical Hodgkin lymphoma. TCRdb's copy holds only in-frame clones and misses some; the assay was immunoSEQ multiplex PCR. The sample holds tens of thousands of clones, roughly 78% seen once. Sequencing used peripheral blood mononuclear cells (PBMCs), obtained before the fourth cycle of nivolumab. The receptors stem from a human donor with classical Hodgkin lymphoma. CDR3s include the opening cysteine and the closing phenylalanine or tryptophan. The D gene is left open where the match is weak. Clone size is given for some rows only: seen once, a few or many times, or a class if the clone is expanded.

d_call j_call cdr3_length clone_size v_call cdr3_aa cdr3_nt
TRBD1 TRBJ2-5 14 NA TRBV7-9 CASSRDRGQETQYF TGTGCCAGCAGCCGGGACAGGGGGCAAGAGACCCAGTACTTC
NA TRBJ2-3 14 NA TRBV5-1 CASSLAPDTDTQYF TGCGCCAGCAGCCTGGCTCCCGACACAGATACGCAGTATTTT
TRBD1 TRBJ2-7 15 few TRBV6-1 CASSRTGGLSYEQYF TGTGCCAGCAGTAGGACAGGGGGCCTCTCCTACGAGCAGTACTTC
TRBD2 TRBJ2-1 16 NA TRBV19 CASSIISGRGYNEQFF TGTGCCAGTAGTATTATTAGCGGGAGGGGGTACAATGAGCAGTTCTTC
NA TRBJ2-3 11 NA TRBV13 CASSLADTQYF TGTGCCAGCAGCTTGGCAGATACGCAGTATTTT
NA TRBJ2-7 12 NA TRBV7-9 CASTWDSYEQYF TGTGCCAGCACCTGGGACTCCTACGAGCAGTACTTC
TRBD2 TRBJ2-3 16 NA TRBV19 CASSTLSGGYTDTQYF TGTGCCAGTAGTACGCTTAGCGGGGGATACACAGATACGCAGTATTTT
TRBD1 TRBJ2-5 16 NA TRBV7-9 CASSRGTGIIQETQYF TGTGCCAGCAGCCGGGGGACAGGGATTATCCAAGAGACCCAGTACTTC
NA TRBJ1-5 12 NA TRBV28 CATGEYNQPQHF TGTGCCACGGGGGAGTACAATCAGCCCCAGCATTTT
NA TRBJ1-2 13 NA TRBV6-5 CASSQQGSYGYTF TGTGCCAGCAGCCAACAGGGATCCTATGGCTACACCTTC
TRBD2 TRBJ2-7 15 NA TRBV2 CASSVGAGGPGEQYF TGTGCCAGCAGTGTAGGGGCGGGAGGGCCTGGTGAGCAGTACTTC
NA TRBJ2-2 14 NA TRBV7-3 CASSKSNSGGELFF TGTGCCAGCAGCAAATCAAATTCTGGCGGGGAGCTGTTTTTT
NA TRBJ1-2 14 NA TRBV9 CASSVGWGDYGYTF TGTGCCAGCAGCGTAGGATGGGGGGACTATGGCTACACCTTC
TRBD2 TRBJ2-1 16 NA TRBV6-5 CASSYSPGLAHNEQFF TGTGCCAGCAGTTACTCACCGGGACTAGCACACAATGAGCAGTTCTTC
NA TRBJ1-1 17 once TRBV5-1 CASSLAWAGVMNTEAFF TGCGCCAGCAGCTTGGCCTGGGCAGGGGTAATGAACACTGAAGCTTTCTTT
NA TRBJ2-7 13 NA TRBV29-1 CSVARGGGYEQYF TGCAGCGTTGCTAGAGGGGGGGGATACGAGCAGTACTTC
TRBD1 TRBJ1-4 15 NA TRBV25-1 CASSETGTDYEKLFF TGTGCCAGCAGTGAGACCGGGACAGACTATGAAAAACTGTTTTTT
NA TRBJ1-1 13 NA TRBV7-2 CASSLGFDTEAFF TGTGCCAGCAGCTTAGGGTTCGACACTGAAGCTTTCTTT
TRBD1 TRBJ1-1 12 NA TRBV7-9 CASSHRGTEAFF TGTGCCAGCAGCCACAGGGGTACTGAAGCTTTCTTT
NA TRBJ1-6 11 NA TRBV7-2 CASSLKSPLHF TGTGCCAGCAGCTTAAAATCACCCCTCCACTTT
NA TRBJ1-2 14 NA TRBV7-9 CASSPQGSPGGYTF TGTGCCAGCAGCCCCCAGGGCTCACCGGGGGGCTACACCTTC
NA TRBJ2-7 15 NA TRBV19 CASSIDLQGHYEQYF TGTGCCAGTAGTATAGATCTTCAGGGGCACTACGAGCAGTACTTC
NA TRBJ2-2 15 NA TRBV4-1 CASSQAQLNTGELFF TGCGCCAGCAGCCAAGCACAGCTTAACACCGGGGAGCTGTTTTTT
NA TRBJ2-1 14 NA TRBV7-9 CASRDLGGTNEQFF TGTGCCAGCAGGGATCTTGGGGGAACCAATGAGCAGTTCTTC
NA TRBJ1-2 10 NA TRBV28 CALWNYGYTF TGTGCCTTATGGAACTATGGCTACACCTTC
TRBD2 TRBJ2-1 16 NA TRBV7-6 CASSLQRGGAVGEQFF TGTGCCAGCAGCTTACAACGGGGGGGGGCCGTCGGCGAGCAGTTCTTC
NA TRBJ1-6 15 once TRBV6-5 CASSYSPSYNSPLHF TGTGCCAGCAGTTACTCTCCGAGCTATAATTCACCCCTCCACTTT
NA TRBJ2-4 13 NA TRBV25-1 CASSDRATNIQYF TGTGCCAGCAGTGATCGAGCTACGAACATTCAGTACTTC
NA TRBJ1-5 14 NA TRBV6-5 CASRQLPPGQPQHF TGTGCCAGCAGGCAGCTACCCCCGGGTCAGCCCCAGCATTTT
TRBD1 TRBJ1-1 14 once TRBV27 CASSFDRANTEAFF TGTGCCAGCAGTTTCGACAGGGCGAACACTGAAGCTTTCTTT